This is a list of T cell receptor beta chains from one sample in a study of blood T cell repertoires in COVID-19. Clones were sequenced by immunoSEQ multiplex PCR, and TCRdb holds only the in-frame ones, with some missing. The sample has roughly 150,000 clones; about 87% are singletons. Sequenced: peripheral blood. Receptors were obtained from a human donor in a cohort sampled during active COVID-19. CDR3s include the opening cysteine and the closing phenylalanine or tryptophan. A D gene is named only where the DNA matches it firmly. Clone sizes are given selectively: once, few, many, or a class where the clone is expanded.

V gene: TRBV3-1/TRBV3-2
J gene: TRBJ2-1
clone size: NA
D gene: NA
CDR3 DNA: TGTGCCAGCAGCCAAGATTACCGAGCGGTATACAATGAGCAGTTCTTC
CDR3 protein: CASSQDYRAVYNEQFF

V gene: TRBV7-2
J gene: TRBJ1-2
clone size: few
D gene: NA
CDR3 DNA: TGTGCCAGCAGCTTATACGCCGGTGCCTATGGCTACACCTTC
CDR3 protein: CASSLYAGAYGYTF

V gene: TRBV6-2/TRBV6-3
J gene: TRBJ1-1
clone size: NA
D gene: TRBD1
CDR3 DNA: TGTGCCAGCAGCGATCGCCGGGACAGGGGCCTTCCCACTGAAGCTTTCTTT
CDR3 protein: CASSDRRDRGLPTEAFF

V gene: TRBV29-1
J gene: TRBJ1-1
clone size: NA
D gene: NA
CDR3 DNA: TGCAGCGTTGTGGAGAGGGCTGTACTGAACACTGAAGCTTTCTTT
CDR3 protein: CSVVERAVLNTEAFF

V gene: TRBV9
J gene: TRBJ2-7
clone size: few
D gene: TRBD2
CDR3 DNA: TGTGCCAGCAACAAAGGGACTACCGGTACCTACGAGCAGTACTTC
CDR3 protein: CASNKGTTGTYEQYF

V gene: TRBV10-3
J gene: TRBJ1-1
clone size: once
D gene: NA
CDR3 DNA: TGTGCCATCAGGACGGGGGGAAGCACTGAAGCTTTCTTT
CDR3 protein: CAIRTGGSTEAFF

V gene: TRBV10-2
J gene: TRBJ1-2
clone size: NA
D gene: NA
CDR3 DNA: TGCGCCTCCTCGACAGAGCTCCGGGCTAACTATGGCTACACCTTC
CDR3 protein: CASSTELRANYGYTF

V gene: TRBV18
J gene: TRBJ1-1
clone size: NA
D gene: NA
CDR3 DNA: TGTGCCAGCTCACTACACCCAGGGAAGACTGAAGCTTTCTTT
CDR3 protein: CASSLHPGKTEAFF

V gene: TRBV24-1
J gene: TRBJ2-2
clone size: once
D gene: NA
CDR3 DNA: TGTGCCACGGCGGCGAGTTCAGGGGATACCGGGGAGCTGTTTTTT
CDR3 protein: CATAASSGDTGELFF

V gene: TRBV30
J gene: TRBJ2-5
clone size: NA
D gene: NA
CDR3 DNA: TGTGCCTGGAGTGGCGGGGCTCGGCCGGAGACCCAGTACTTC
CDR3 protein: CAWSGGARPETQYF

V gene: TRBV6-4
J gene: TRBJ2-3
clone size: NA
D gene: NA
CDR3 DNA: TGTGCCAGCAGTGTGGGCCTTAGCACAGATACGCAGTATTTT
CDR3 protein: CASSVGLSTDTQYF

V gene: TRBV5-6
J gene: TRBJ2-5
clone size: NA
D gene: NA
CDR3 DNA: TGTGCCAGCAGTCATTGGGGGCGGCAAGAGACCCAGTACTTC
CDR3 protein: CASSHWGRQETQYF

V gene: TRBV7-6
J gene: TRBJ2-3
clone size: NA
D gene: TRBD2
CDR3 DNA: TGTGCCAGCAGCTTAGTGGGGACTAGCGGGAGCGGTACGCAGTATTTT
CDR3 protein: CASSLVGTSGSGTQYF

V gene: TRBV2
J gene: TRBJ2-5
clone size: NA
D gene: TRBD1
CDR3 DNA: TGTGCCAGCAGGGACGCCAGGGGGCAAGAGACCCAGTACTTC
CDR3 protein: CASRDARGQETQYF

V gene: TRBV12-5
J gene: TRBJ2-1
clone size: once
D gene: TRBD1
CDR3 DNA: TGTGCTAGTGCCCCGGGACAGTACAATGAGCAGTTCTTC
CDR3 protein: CASAPGQYNEQFF

V gene: TRBV6-2/TRBV6-3
J gene: TRBJ2-1
clone size: NA
D gene: NA
CDR3 DNA: TGTGCCAGCAGTACGGAGCGACAGGCGAGCTCCTACAATGAGCAGTTCTTC
CDR3 protein: CASSTERQASSYNEQFF

V gene: TRBV6-5
J gene: TRBJ2-7
clone size: NA
D gene: NA
CDR3 DNA: TGTGCCAGCAGTTACGGGGCCGGAGCACCCCACGAGCAGTACTTC
CDR3 protein: CASSYGAGAPHEQYF

V gene: TRBV28
J gene: TRBJ2-1
clone size: few
D gene: NA
CDR3 DNA: TGTGCCAGCAGTTTCAGTGCCCGTAGGGGCAATGAGCAGTTCTTC
CDR3 protein: CASSFSARRGNEQFF

V gene: TRBV3-1/TRBV3-2
J gene: TRBJ1-4
clone size: NA
D gene: NA
CDR3 DNA: TGTGCCAGCAGCCAAAACAGGGCCGGTAATGAAAAACTGTTTTTT
CDR3 protein: CASSQNRAGNEKLFF

V gene: TRBV5-5
J gene: TRBJ2-3
clone size: NA
D gene: NA
CDR3 DNA: TGTGCCAGCAGCTTTACTGTCAGCACCAGAGGAGATACGCAGTATTTT
CDR3 protein: CASSFTVSTRGDTQYF

V gene: TRBV4-1
J gene: TRBJ1-5
clone size: NA
D gene: NA
CDR3 DNA: TGCGCCAGCAGCCAAGGGATGGGCAGGGGATATCAGCCCCAGCATTTT
CDR3 protein: CASSQGMGRGYQPQHF

V gene: TRBV24-1
J gene: TRBJ2-2
clone size: few
D gene: NA
CDR3 DNA: TGTGCCACCAGTGATTTGGCGGTCGGGGAGCTGTTTTTT
CDR3 protein: CATSDLAVGELFF

V gene: TRBV4-3
J gene: TRBJ1-2
clone size: once
D gene: NA
CDR3 DNA: TGCGCCAGCAGCCAAGCCACAGGAGTCTATGGCTACACCTTC
CDR3 protein: CASSQATGVYGYTF

V gene: TRBV24-1
J gene: TRBJ1-2
clone size: NA
D gene: NA
CDR3 DNA: TGTGCCACCAGTGATCCGACAGGCCGGCGGGGCTACACCTTC
CDR3 protein: CATSDPTGRRGYTF

V gene: TRBV21-1
J gene: TRBJ1-1
clone size: NA
D gene: NA
CDR3 DNA: TGTGCCACCCTAGAAACCCAAAGAACTGAAGCTTTCTTT
CDR3 protein: CATLETQRTEAFF

V gene: TRBV9
J gene: TRBJ2-2
clone size: NA
D gene: NA
CDR3 DNA: TGTGCCAGCAGCGTATCAGGATGGGGGGAGCTGTTTTTT
CDR3 protein: CASSVSGWGELFF

V gene: TRBV3-1/TRBV3-2
J gene: TRBJ2-3
clone size: NA
D gene: NA
CDR3 DNA: TGTGCCAGCAGCCAGGACACTAGCACAGATACGCAGTATTTT
CDR3 protein: CASSQDTSTDTQYF

V gene: TRBV9
J gene: TRBJ1-6
clone size: NA
D gene: NA
CDR3 DNA: TGTGCCAGCAGCGTAGCGGGAGGGGGTTTTGATAATTCACCCCTCCACTTT
CDR3 protein: CASSVAGGGFDNSPLHF

V gene: TRBV7-2
J gene: TRBJ2-1
clone size: NA
D gene: NA
CDR3 DNA: TGTGCCAGCAGCTTAGGCGCAGGGGAATGGAATGAGCAGTTCTTC
CDR3 protein: CASSLGAGEWNEQFF

V gene: TRBV14
J gene: TRBJ2-1
clone size: NA
D gene: TRBD2
CDR3 DNA: TGTGCCAGCAGCCAAGATAGAACTAGCGGGAGGATTTACAATGAGCAGTTCTTC
CDR3 protein: CASSQDRTSGRIYNEQFF

V gene: TRBV10-3
J gene: TRBJ1-5
clone size: NA
D gene: TRBD1
CDR3 DNA: TGTGCCATCAGTGCGACAGGGGGTGGGTATAGCAATCAGCCCCAGCATTTT
CDR3 protein: CAISATGGGYSNQPQHF

V gene: TRBV5-6
J gene: TRBJ1-6
clone size: once
D gene: TRBD1
CDR3 DNA: TGTGCCAGCAGCTTAGGGACAGGGTATAATTCACCCCTCCACTTT
CDR3 protein: CASSLGTGYNSPLHF

V gene: TRBV5-5
J gene: TRBJ2-3
clone size: NA
D gene: NA
CDR3 DNA: TGTGCCAGCAGCTTGGCCGGCGGGGCGACAGATACGCAGTATTTT
CDR3 protein: CASSLAGGATDTQYF

V gene: TRBV18
J gene: TRBJ1-1
clone size: few
D gene: TRBD1
CDR3 DNA: TGTGCCAGCTCACGGGGACAGTCCAACACTGAAGCTTTCTTT
CDR3 protein: CASSRGQSNTEAFF

V gene: TRBV10-3
J gene: TRBJ2-1
clone size: NA
D gene: TRBD2
CDR3 DNA: TGTGCCATCAGTGATACTAGCGGGAGTTCCTACAATGAGCAGTTCTTC
CDR3 protein: CAISDTSGSSYNEQFF

V gene: TRBV12-3/TRBV12-4
J gene: TRBJ2-7
clone size: NA
D gene: TRBD2
CDR3 DNA: TGTGCCAGCAGTGGGACTAGCGGGGGGGCAAGGTACTTC
CDR3 protein: CASSGTSGGARYF

V gene: TRBV6-2/TRBV6-3
J gene: TRBJ2-7
clone size: NA
D gene: TRBD1
CDR3 DNA: TGTGCCAGCAGCATTACCGGGACAGTGTTGCCCTACGAGCAGTACTTC
CDR3 protein: CASSITGTVLPYEQYF

V gene: TRBV7-2
J gene: TRBJ1-5
clone size: NA
D gene: TRBD1
CDR3 DNA: TGTGCCAGCAGTCAGACAGGGTCTCAGCCCCAGCATTTT
CDR3 protein: CASSQTGSQPQHF

V gene: TRBV7-2
J gene: TRBJ1-4
clone size: NA
D gene: TRBD1
CDR3 DNA: TGTGCCAGCAGCTTAGAGTGGACAGGGACTGAAAAACTGTTTTTT
CDR3 protein: CASSLEWTGTEKLFF

V gene: TRBV6-2/TRBV6-3
J gene: TRBJ2-1
clone size: NA
D gene: TRBD2
CDR3 DNA: TGTGCCAGCAGTTCCGCCGCTGGCGGGAGGGGCCTCAATGAGCAGTTCTTC
CDR3 protein: CASSSAAGGRGLNEQFF

V gene: TRBV19
J gene: TRBJ1-5
clone size: NA
D gene: NA
CDR3 DNA: TGTGCCAGTAGAAGGACAGTCGTGGGCAATCAGCCCCAGCATTTT
CDR3 protein: CASRRTVVGNQPQHF

V gene: TRBV6-1
J gene: TRBJ2-3
clone size: NA
D gene: NA
CDR3 DNA: TGTGCCAGCAGTGAAGGGCGGAGTTTAAATACGCAGTATTTT
CDR3 protein: CASSEGRSLNTQYF

V gene: TRBV12-3/TRBV12-4
J gene: TRBJ1-5
clone size: many
D gene: TRBD1
CDR3 DNA: TGTGCCAGCAGTAGACAGGGCTATCAGCCCCAGCATTTT
CDR3 protein: CASSRQGYQPQHF

V gene: TRBV4-1
J gene: TRBJ2-2
clone size: NA
D gene: NA
CDR3 DNA: TGCGCCAGCAGCCGTTTAATGGACAGTTACGGGGAGCTGTTTTTT
CDR3 protein: CASSRLMDSYGELFF

V gene: TRBV7-3
J gene: TRBJ2-1
clone size: few
D gene: TRBD1
CDR3 DNA: TGTGCCAGCAGCTTAACAGCAGGGGGCTGGAATGAGCAGTTCTTC
CDR3 protein: CASSLTAGGWNEQFF

V gene: TRBV5-1
J gene: TRBJ2-3
clone size: NA
D gene: TRBD2
CDR3 DNA: TGCGCCAGCAGTTCATCGACTAGCGGCGGTAGAGATACGCAGTATTTT
CDR3 protein: CASSSSTSGGRDTQYF

V gene: TRBV9
J gene: TRBJ1-6
clone size: NA
D gene: NA
CDR3 DNA: TGTGCCAGCAGCGTAGTAGGGGGTGGAAATTCACCCCTCCACTTT
CDR3 protein: CASSVVGGGNSPLHF

V gene: TRBV4-2
J gene: TRBJ1-1
clone size: few
D gene: NA
CDR3 DNA: TGTGCCAGCAGCCAGGGACTGCGGGGGAACACTGAAGCTTTCTTT
CDR3 protein: CASSQGLRGNTEAFF

V gene: TRBV18
J gene: TRBJ1-2
clone size: NA
D gene: TRBD1
CDR3 DNA: TGTGCCAGCTCACCTGAGACAGGGCGCGGCTACACCTTC
CDR3 protein: CASSPETGRGYTF

V gene: TRBV9
J gene: TRBJ1-2
clone size: NA
D gene: TRBD1
CDR3 DNA: TGTGCCAGCAGCCAGACAGGGCGTCATGGCTACACCTTC
CDR3 protein: CASSQTGRHGYTF

V gene: TRBV7-2
J gene: TRBJ2-2
clone size: NA
D gene: NA
CDR3 DNA: TGTGCCAGCAGCCCCTCCCCGGGAGTCGGGGAGCTGTTTTTT
CDR3 protein: CASSPSPGVGELFF

V gene: TRBV19
J gene: TRBJ1-6
clone size: NA
D gene: NA
CDR3 DNA: TGTGCCAGTAGTATAGGTGGGCAGGATAATTCACCCCTCCACTTT
CDR3 protein: CASSIGGQDNSPLHF

V gene: TRBV19
J gene: TRBJ2-1
clone size: NA
D gene: TRBD2
CDR3 DNA: TGTGCCAGTAGTATAGAGGGGGGGACTAGCGGCAATGAGCAGTTCTTC
CDR3 protein: CASSIEGGTSGNEQFF